This T cell receptor (beta chain) was documented in a study of persistence of HIV-infected CD4 T cells. This clone was picked up a small number of times. What it binds is not known. Cells were stimulated with CMV-infected fibroblast lysates at 10 ug/mL. Sorting selected CD4+ T cells upregulating both CD40 ligand and CD69. The V and J ends lost 4 bases and 10 bases respectively, with 16 bases between them. The CDR3 extends over 14 amino acids. Per the germline V gene, CDR1 is MNHEY and CDR2 is SVGEGT. This was the immunoSEQ version 4 assay in survey mode. TCRdb's table, derived via immunoSEQ multiplex PCR, lists solely in-frame clones and lacks some. Of some 20,000 clones listed, around 60% are singletons.

The receptor was isolated from an adult woman with HIV who was CMV-seropositive. The chain is built from TRBV6-2 or TRBV6-3 and TRBJ1-4, with D possibly matching TRBD1 (6 bases). Sequences were derived from CD4+ T cells sorted from PBMCs after approximately 19-hour stimulation, sampled from a patient who received antiretroviral therapy. CDR3 sequence (DNA): TGTGCCAGCAGTTCGCAACAGGGAATTGTAAAACTGTTTTTT. It codes for CASSSQQGIVKLFF.